Below are 15 T cell receptor beta chains sequenced from a single sample in a study of OX40 agonist ivuxolimab in advanced cancers. Sequenced by immunoSEQ multiplex PCR; TCRdb stores in-frame clones only, minus some. The data show roughly 70,000 clones, with 80% to 90% seen just once and 1.1% held by the top ten. The input for sequencing was CD4+ or CD8+ T cells sorted from blood, taken in a trial of the OX40 agonist ivuxolimab. These receptors came from an adult with an advanced solid tumor such as melanoma, head and neck, liver or kidney cancer.

The rearrangement links TRBV4-2 to TRBJ2-7; 7 positions agree with TRBD2. CDR3 length equals 16 residues. The junction had 8 bases not matched to a gene; V was cut back by 3 bases and J by 0 bases. Germline V gene lookup returns CDR1 LGHNA and CDR2 YNFKEQ. The CDR3 bases are TGTGCCAGCAGCCAGGGGGGGACTACTATCTCCTACGAGCAGTACTTC. As protein: CASSQGGTTISYEQYF.

This sequence joins TRBV2 and TRBJ2-2; D is undetermined. This CDR3 has 15 residues. Germline V gene data show CDR1 as SNHLY and CDR2 as FYNNEI. Trimming stripped 4 bases from V and 2 bases from J, with 11 bases between. The CDR3 region is CASSGVFGNTGELFF. The DNA of the CDR3 is TGTGCCAGCAGTGGCGTATTTGGAAACACCGGGGAGCTGTTTTTT.

The chain combines TRBV5-5 with TRBJ2-2; D is undetermined. This CDR3 spans 13 amino acids. Between the trimmed V and J ends, which lost 0 bases and 4 bases, there was a span of 4 bases. Germline CDR1 SGHKS, CDR2 YYEKEE (reference sequence). The CDR3 nucleotides read TGTGCCAGCAGCTTGGGTGGCACCGGGGAGCTGTTTTTT. It codes for CASSLGGTGELFF.

The V call is TRBV5-1, the J call TRBJ2-5; D could derive from TRBD1 or TRBD2 (5 bases each). The DNA matches TRBJ2-7 better at its end, which makes the J call doubtful. The CDR3 is made up of 15 amino acids. Germline values: CDR1 SGHRS, CDR2 YFSETQ. CDR3 DNA sequence: TGCGCCAGCAGGTCCGGGACGATGAGCTCCTACGAGCAGTACTTC. It codes for CASRSGTMSSYEQYF.

The chain employs TRBV28 and TRBJ1-6; TRBD1 aligns across 7 bases. This CDR3 has 15 amino acids. Germline loops: CDR1 MDHEN, CDR2 SYDVKM. V shed 2 bases, J shed 6 bases, and the junction held 4 bases outside the gene matches. CDR3 nucleotide sequence: TGTGCCAGCAGTTTAGGTCACAGGGGTAATTCACCCCTCCACTTT. It specifies CASSLGHRGNSPLHF.

In its sample, this clone was seen once. The chain carries TRBV19 and TRBJ2-3; 7 positions agree with TRBD2. This CDR3 has 15 residues. Per germline, CDR1 LNHDA and CDR2 SQIVND (reference sequence). Trimming cost V 8 bases and J 0 bases; bases outside gene matches: 8. The CDR3 here is CASRRAGASTDTQYF. The CDR3 bases are TGTGCCAGTCGTAGGGCGGGAGCCAGCACAGATACGCAGTATTTT.

The rearrangement links TRBV15 to TRBJ2-1, with D unclear. The CDR3 contains 17 residues. Trimming stripped 1 base from V and 7 bases from J, with 20 bases between. Germline V gene lookup returns CDR1 LNHNV and CDR2 YYDKDF (reference sequence). Written as DNA, the CDR3 is TGTGCCACCAGCAGAGGAGGCGCGAGTGGGCTGAAGAATGAGCAGTTCTTC. Translating it yields CATSRGGASGLKNEQFF.

The chain employs TRBV28 and TRBJ1-3; D is possibly TRBD1 (5 bases). Per the germline V gene, CDR1 is MDHEN and CDR2 is SYDVKM. Between the trimmed V and J ends, which lost 6 bases and 3 bases, there was a span of 21 bases. There are 17 residues in the CDR3. CDR3 sequence reads: CASRFSPPGRRGNTIYF. For the CDR3, the DNA is TGTGCCAGCAGATTCAGTCCCCCAGGGAGACGTGGAAACACCATATATTTT.

The chain joins TRBV11-3 to TRBJ2-1; D remains unclear. Germline CDR1 is SGHNT and CDR2 is YENEEA. The V end lost 1 base, the J end lost 5 bases, and 3 bases lay between the germline ends. The CDR3 length is 12 residues. The DNA of the CDR3 is TGTGCCAGCAGCTTAGGAGACAATGAGCAGTTCTTC. It translates to CASSLGDNEQFF.

The rearrangement uses TRBV5-4 and TRBJ2-3, with D possibly matching TRBD2 (6 bases). CDR3 length: 13 residues. With 0 bases removed from V and 14 bases from J, the gap between germline ends came to 16 bases. Germline V gene data show CDR1 as SGHNT and CDR2 as YYREEE (reference sequence). CDR3 sequence: CASSLDGAGYRYF. The CDR3 DNA reads TGTGCCAGCAGCTTGGATGGCGCGGGGTACCGGTATTTT. Combining the CDR3 with reference TRBV5-4 and TRBJ2-3 gives the whole variable domain ETGVTQSPTHLIKTRGQQVTLRCSSQSGHNTVSWYQQALGQGPQFIFQYYREEENGRGNFPPRFSGLQFPNYSSELNVNALELDDSALYLCASSLDGAGYRYFGPGTRLTVL.

The chain couples TRBV19 to TRBJ1-2; TRBD1 agrees at 8 bases. Germline-derived CDR1 and CDR2 are LNHDA and SQIVND (reference sequence). The CDR3 consists of 14 residues. V shed 8 bases, J shed 2 bases, and the junction held 7 bases outside the gene matches. CDR3 in DNA: TGTGCCAGTCGGGCGACAGGGGTGAACTATGGCTACACCTTC. This sequence encodes CASRATGVNYGYTF.

This clone was counted only a few times. V usage is TRBV2 and J usage is TRBJ1-2, with D perhaps matching TRBD1 (6 bases). V gave up 8 bases and J gave up 8 bases, with 21 bases separating them. The CDR3 has 14 residues. Germline V gene sequence: CDR1 SNHLY, CDR2 FYNNEI. The CDR3 region has the DNA TGTGCCAGCTCTATTTCGGGACACCCGGGAGGCTACACCTTC. Protein sequence: CASSISGHPGGYTF.

The chain is built from TRBV19 and TRBJ1-1, with 9 bases matching TRBD1. The CDR3 is 16 amino acids. V lost 4 bases to trimming and J lost 0 bases; unmatched junction nucleotides: 6. Germline V gene data show CDR1 as LNHDA and CDR2 as SQIVND (reference sequence). The CDR3 bases are TGTGCCAGTAGTAGGGACAGGGTCTCCATGAACACTGAAGCTTTCTTT. Protein: CASSRDRVSMNTEAFF. The full variable domain, its missing parts supplied by reference TRBV19 and TRBJ1-1, is DGGITQSPKYLFRKEGQNVTLSCEQNLNHDAMYWYRQDPGQGLRLIYYSQIVNDFQKGDIAEGYSVSREKKESFPLTVTSAQKNPTAFYLCASSRDRVSMNTEAFFGQGTRLTVV.

Comment on this clone: One end of the junction fails to match germline, which may point to a read error. The chain links TRBV11-2 to TRBJ2-1; TRBD2 might be the D (7 bases). Germline V gives CDR1 SGHAT, CDR2 FQNNGV. This CDR3 has 15 amino acids. The chain's CDR3 is CASSLAGGLYDEQFF. The CDR3 region has the DNA TGTGCCAGCAGCTTAGCGGGGGGCCTCTACGATGAGCAGTTCTTC.

The V call is TRBV10-3, the J call TRBJ2-1; D ambiguous. CDR3 size: 12 residues. CDR1 is ENHRY and CDR2 is SYGVKD in the germline V gene. Trimming removed 3 bases at V and 4 bases at J, with 4 bases between. This CDR3 reads CAISDGYNEQFF. The CDR3 nucleotides are TGTGCCATCAGTGACGGGTACAATGAGCAGTTCTTC.